The 7 T cell receptor beta chains presented below share a single source sample, sequenced in a study of blood T cell repertoires in COVID-19. Libraries were prepared by immunoSEQ multiplex PCR; TCRdb keeps only in-frame clonotypes and omits some of them. The sample includes about 360,000 clones, 88% of them seen just once. The sample comprised PBMCs or T cells enriched from blood (not recorded which). All receptors come from a middle-aged woman with acute COVID-19.

V usage is TRBV5-1 and J usage is TRBJ1-1; the D gene is possibly TRBD1 (6 bases). The CDR3 totals 14 residues. V lost 3 bases to trimming and J lost 4 bases, with 13 bases between them. Per germline, CDR1 SGHRS and CDR2 YFSETQ. CDR3 protein: CASSYTGFGTEAFF. The CDR3 nucleotides are TGCGCCAGCAGCTATACAGGGTTTGGCACTGAAGCTTTCTTT.

The chain joins TRBV2 to TRBJ2-5; 7 bases fit TRBD2. This CDR3 is built from 16 residues. Germline assignment: CDR1 SNHLY and CDR2 FYNNEI. The V and J ends lost 0 bases and 2 bases, in that order; junction bases with no gene match: 6. The chain's CDR3 is CASSEAGVGGQETQYF. CDR3 nucleotide sequence: TGTGCCAGCAGTGAAGCGGGGGTGGGAGGGCAAGAGACCCAGTACTTC. The full variable domain, in which reference TRBV2 and TRBJ2-5 provide the parts outside the CDR3, is EPEVTQTPSHQVTQMGQEVILRCVPISNHLYFYWYRQILGQKVEFLVSFYNNEISEKSEIFDDQFSVERPDGSNFTLKIRSTKLEDSAMYFCASSEAGVGGQETQYFGPGTRLLVL.

The gene calls are TRBV3-1 (or the pseudogene TRBV3-2) and TRBJ2-1; 11 positions match TRBD2. The V segment lost 0 bases and the J segment 6 bases; nucleotides outside the gene matches: 4. Germline CDR1 LGHDT, CDR2 YNNKEL (reference sequence). This CDR3 is 16 amino acids long. CDR3 bases: TGTGCCAGCAGCCAAGATCTTACTAGCGGGGGCAATGAGCAGTTCTTC. Translating it yields CASSQDLTSGGNEQFF.

The chain combines TRBV6-1 with TRBJ1-4; the D gene is possibly TRBD1 (6 bases). The ends were cut back, 2 bases at V and 2 bases at J, with 9 bases in the middle. The length of the CDR3 is 15 residues. The germline gives CDR1 MNHNS, CDR2 SASEGT. The CDR3 loop is CASSEIRGTNEKLFF. The DNA for the CDR3 is TGTGCCAGCAGTGAAATTAGGGGGACTAATGAAAAACTGTTTTTT.

The rearrangement joins TRBV7-6 to TRBJ1-3, with D possibly being TRBD1 (6 bases). The CDR3 length is 17 residues. Germline V gene lookup returns CDR1 SGHVS and CDR2 FNYEAQ. Trimming removed 5 bases from V and 0 bases from J, with 17 bases in between. As DNA, the CDR3 is TGTGCCAGCAGCACCTACAGGGCCCGTCACTCTGGAAACACCATATATTTT. Protein product: CASSTYRARHSGNTIYF.

This rearrangement joins TRBV5-1 to TRBJ2-2, with 12 bases fitting TRBD2. Germline loops: CDR1 SGHRS, CDR2 YFSETQ. The CDR3 is 15 amino acids. The V and J ends lost 3 bases and 7 bases, in that order; junction bases with no gene match: 4. The DNA for the CDR3 is TGCGCCAGCAGCTGGACTAGCGGGGTAGTCGGGGAGCTGTTTTTT. It translates to CASSWTSGVVGELFF. The full variable domain, completed using reference TRBV5-1 and TRBJ2-2, is KAGVTQTPRYLIKTRGQQVTLSCSPISGHRSVSWYQQTPGQGLQFLFEYFSETQRNKGNFPGRFSGRQFSNSRSEMNVSTLELGDSALYLCASSWTSGVVGELFFGEGSRLTVL.

V and J are TRBV2 and TRBJ1-4; unclear D gene. CDR3 size: 15 residues. Per the germline V gene, CDR1 is SNHLY and CDR2 is FYNNEI. Trimming took off 8 bases at V and 0 bases at J, with 13 bases between the two ends. The CDR3 loop reads CASGISGATNEKLFF. DNA for the CDR3: TGTGCCAGCGGAATTTCCGGGGCAACTAATGAAAAACTGTTTTTT. The complete variable domain, with remaining parts taken from reference TRBV2 and TRBJ1-4, reads EPEVTQTPSHQVTQMGQEVILRCVPISNHLYFYWYRQILGQKVEFLVSFYNNEISEKSEIFDDQFSVERPDGSNFTLKIRSTKLEDSAMYFCASGISGATNEKLFFGSGTQLSVL.